This T cell receptor beta chain was profiled in a study of T cell responses to AZD1222 COVID-19 vaccine. Data came from immunoSEQ multiplex PCR; TCRdb stores just in-frame clones and leaves some out. This table holds 90,000 to 150,000 clones, roughly 87% found once. This clone was picked up a small number of times. Germline V gene sequence: CDR1 MNHNY, CDR2 SVGAGI (reference sequence). The CDR3 consists of 14 residues. J lost 2 bases, V lost 6 bases, and 4 bases had no gene match. The receptor was isolated from an adult who received the AZD1222 COVID-19 vaccine. The chain carries TRBV6-6 and TRBJ1-2, with 9 bases fitting TRBD1. The sample in question was peripheral blood, obtained 28 days after the second AZD1222 dose. The CDR3 reads CASRAGTGNYGYTF. DNA for the CDR3: TGTGCCAGCAGGGCCGGGACAGGGAACTATGGCTACACCTTC.